The 18 T cell receptor beta chains given below trace back to one sample, sequenced in a study of breast tumors, draining lymph nodes, adjacent tissues. TCRdb redid the calling of the multiplex PCR reads with MiXCR, one entry per CDR3 protein. The table shows 20,000 to 25,000 distinct CDR3 sequences, with 40% to 45% occurring only once. The sequencing input was breast tumor tissue. These receptors came from a female donor with breast cancer. Some clones in this sample may be carry-over from other donors' samples.

This clonotype is labeled medium-sized. The chain employs TRBV7-9 and TRBJ2-3; 7 bases agree with TRBD2. The trim removed 5 bases at V and 0 bases at J, leaving 8 bases unmatched. The CDR3 contains 16 residues. Per the germline V gene, CDR1 is SEHNR and CDR2 is FQNEAQ (reference sequence). CDR3 residues: CASSGGVVTSTDTQYF. DNA for the CDR3: TGTGCCAGCAGCGGGGGGGTGGTTACTAGCACAGATACGCAGTATTTT.

This clonotype was counted many times. The rearrangement joins TRBV12-3 or TRBV12-4 to TRBJ2-6; D tentatively reads TRBD1 or TRBD2 (5 bases each). V shed 5 bases and J shed 2 bases, with 13 bases lying between them. CDR3 length: 16 amino acids. As DNA, the CDR3 is TGTGCCAGCAGTCCTCTCTTGGGGGCTGGGGCCAACGTCCTGACTTTC. This translates into CASSPLLGAGANVLTF.

The chain recombines TRBV19 with TRBJ1-3, with no clear D. CDR3 length: 14 residues. Germline values: CDR1 LNHDA, CDR2 SQIVND (reference sequence). The ends were cut back, 3 bases at V and 0 bases at J, with 6 bases in the middle. CDR3 region: CASSMEDSGNTIYF. DNA of the CDR3: TGTGCCAGTAGTATGGAAGACTCTGGAAACACCATATATTTT.

This clonotype was observed a few times. The rearrangement joins TRBV20-1 to TRBJ1-5; a possible D gene is TRBD1 (5 bases). The germline V gene encodes CDR1 DFQATT and CDR2 SNEGSKA (reference sequence). This CDR3 region has 15 residues. Trimming shortened V by 0 bases and J by 0 bases, and 9 bases separated the two germline ends. This CDR3 reads CSARDAGVSNQPQHF. As DNA, the CDR3 is TGCAGTGCTAGAGATGCGGGGGTTAGCAATCAGCCCCAGCATTTT.

This clonotype was found once. The chain carries TRBV2 and TRBJ1-5; D may be TRBD1 (5 bases). The CDR3 is 14 amino acids. Germline V CDR1 and CDR2: SNHLY, FYNNEI. With 6 bases removed from V and 6 bases from J, the gap between germline ends came to 15 bases. The CDR3 reads CASRGGLMSQPQHF. CDR3 sequence (DNA): TGTGCCAGCAGGGGGGGACTCATGAGTCAGCCCCAGCATTTT.

This clonotype came up many times. The V gene is TRBV7-9, the J gene TRBJ1-5, with 7 bases aligning to TRBD1. This CDR3 comprises 15 residues. V trimming: 1 base; J trimming: 4 bases; junction bases outside the gene matches: 4. Germline lookup yields CDR1 SEHNR and CDR2 FQNEAQ (reference sequence). The CDR3 DNA sequence: TGTGCCAGCAGCTTAGGGACAGGTCTTAATCAGCCCCAGCATTTT. It is translated as CASSLGTGLNQPQHF.

This clonotype was recorded at least ten times. The chain has TRBV10-3 and TRBJ2-2; D possibly corresponds to TRBD2 (6 bases). Germline lookup yields CDR1 ENHRY and CDR2 SYGVKD. With 11 bases removed from V and 7 bases from J, the gap between germline ends came to 11 bases. The CDR3 sequence is 11 residues long. CDR3 DNA sequence: TGTGCCTCACGGAGGGTCGGGGAGCTGTTTTTT. Residues: CASRRVGELFF.

The chain is built from TRBV27 and TRBJ1-5, with 10 bases fitting TRBD1. There are 16 residues in the CDR3. The J segment lost 5 bases and the V segment lost 10 bases, leaving 14 bases of the junction unmatched. Germline values: CDR1 MNHEY, CDR2 SMNVEV (reference sequence). DNA for the CDR3: TGTGCCACCGCTAGAACCGGGACAGGGGAGGATCAGCCCCAGCATTTT. It encodes CATARTGTGEDQPQHF.

Ten or more counts support this clonotype. The rearrangement links TRBV20-1 to TRBJ2-7; D ambiguous. CDR1 is DFQATT and CDR2 is SNEGSKA in the germline V gene (reference sequence). The germline V and J ends were trimmed by 5 bases and 0 bases, with 14 bases remaining between them. This CDR3 comprises 14 residues. The CDR3 loop reads CSAPDLLGSYEQYF. The CDR3, as DNA: TGCAGTGCTCCCGACCTTTTAGGCTCCTACGAGCAGTACTTC.

This clonotype occurred a few times. A read error is possible here, since a much larger clone lies one base away. The chain's CDR3 is CASSLRQGAGELFF. The DNA for the CDR3 is TGTGCCAGCAGTTTGCGACAGGGTGCCGGGGAGCTGTTTTTT. V is TRBV13 and J is TRBJ2-2; the match to TRBD1 covers 7 bases. In germline, CDR1 is PRHDT, CDR2 FYEKMQ (reference sequence). The CDR3 contains 14 residues. J gave up 6 bases and V 6 bases, and 7 bases lay outside the gene matches.

The V call is TRBV20-1, the J call TRBJ2-1; unclear D gene. Trimming pared 0 bases from V and 2 bases from J, leaving 14 bases between. Germline V gene lookup returns CDR1 DFQATT and CDR2 SNEGSKA (reference sequence). The CDR3 has 16 residues. The CDR3 loop reads CSARDPVFSTYNEQFF. The CDR3 bases are TGCAGTGCTAGAGATCCGGTCTTTTCTACCTACAATGAGCAGTTCTTC.

The chain links TRBV7-8 to TRBJ1-2, with D possibly being TRBD1 (6 bases). The CDR3 is made up of 14 amino acids. The V and J ends lost 2 bases and 8 bases respectively, with 15 bases between them. Germline lookup yields CDR1 SGHVS and CDR2 FQNEAQ. In nucleotides, the CDR3 is TGTGCCAGCAGCTTACAGGGAGGACAGATCGGCTACACCTTC. Encoded protein: CASSLQGGQIGYTF. Full variable domain (remainder filled in from reference TRBV7-8 and TRBJ1-2): GAGVSQSPRYKVAKRGQDVALRCDPISGHVSLFWYQQALGQGPEFLTYFQNEAQLDKSGLPSDRFFAERPEGSVSTLKIQRTQQEDSAVYLCASSLQGGQIGYTFGSGTRLTVV.

This clonotype occurred a few times. The rearrangement uses TRBV5-1 and TRBJ1-4; TRBD1 matches 8 bases. CDR1 SGHRS and CDR2 YFSETQ come from the germline V gene. The CDR3 totals 15 residues. V shed 2 bases, J shed 7 bases, and the junction held 7 bases outside the gene matches. The CDR3 region has the DNA TGCGCCAGCAGCTTTGATGGAACAGGGGGTGAAAAACTGTTTTTT. It codes for CASSFDGTGGEKLFF.

The chain is built from TRBV20-1 and TRBJ1-2; D remains ambiguous. Trimming removed 3 bases from V and 2 bases from J, with 7 bases in between. Per germline, CDR1 DFQATT and CDR2 SNEGSKA (reference sequence). This CDR3 is 12 amino acids long. The CDR3 coding sequence is TGCAGTGCTAGGTTATCCAACTATGGCTACACCTTC. Residues: CSARLSNYGYTF.

The V call is TRBV10-1, the J call TRBJ1-4, with D maybe TRBD1 (5 bases). The CDR3 is 11 residues long. The V gene lost 5 bases and the J gene lost 7 bases, with 5 bases spanning the gap. Germline V gene sequence: CDR1 WNHNN, CDR2 SYGVQD (reference sequence). This chain's CDR3 is CASSQGEKLFF. CDR3 nucleotides: TGCGCCAGCAGTCAGGGTGAAAAACTGTTTTTT.

This clonotype showed up many times. The chain uses TRBV11-2 and TRBJ2-5, with 9 bases aligning to TRBD2. After removal of 1 base from V and 4 bases from J, the junction contained 7 bases not matched to a gene. Germline CDR1 is SGHAT and CDR2 is FQNNGV. CDR3 length equals 16 residues. In DNA form, the CDR3 reads TGTGCCAGCAGCTTAGCGGCGGGGGGGCCGAGAGAGACCCAGTACTTC. This sequence encodes CASSLAAGGPRETQYF.

This clonotype was seen many times. V gene TRBV7-2 combines with J gene TRBJ2-2; TRBD2 agrees at 9 bases. The CDR3 is 15 amino acids. V dropped 1 base and J dropped 6; count of bases not matched to a gene: 3. The V gene's germline CDR1 is SGHTA and CDR2 FQGNSA. CDR3 protein: CASSLGAGGAGELFF. CDR3 in DNA: TGTGCCAGCAGCTTAGGGGCGGGAGGGGCCGGGGAGCTGTTTTTT.

This chain joins TRBV5-4 and TRBJ2-6; the D gene is possibly TRBD1 (6 bases). Trimming removed 4 bases at V and 4 bases at J, with 12 bases between. Germline values: CDR1 SGHNT, CDR2 YYREEE (reference sequence). The CDR3 totals 15 residues. CDR3 DNA: TGTGCCAGCAGCCTGGGGGCGCGCGGGGCCAACGTCCTGACTTTC. Translation: CASSLGARGANVLTF. Full variable domain (remainder filled in from reference TRBV5-4 and TRBJ2-6): ETGVTQSPTHLIKTRGQQVTLRCSSQSGHNTVSWYQQALGQGPQFIFQYYREEENGRGNFPPRFSGLQFPNYSSELNVNALELDDSALYLCASSLGARGANVLTFGAGSRLTVL.